The clone carrying this T cell receptor beta chain was detected ten times or more. Antigen: not known. This entry belongs to a study of human T cells and chemical hapten exposure. Study-wide context: Researchers reported sensitizing a roughly 2 cm by roughly 2 cm upper inner arm skin site with 2% DPC. Study-wide points: The study found that DPC sensitization did not change TCRs above 1 in 1000 frequency. Having alopecia, donors may respond immunologically unlike healthy people.

Authors' processing steps: Counts of TCRs in each sample centred on a median of approximately 96,000 and extended from around 24,000 to 710,000. TCRdb re-analysed the RACE reads in MiXCR, keeping a single row per CDR3 protein. Here the V and J calls rest on TCRdb's processing, not on the authors' analysis. Of 80,000 to 100,000 distinct CDR3 sequences listed, 10% to 12% are singletons. Time point defined: pre-sensitization, week 0. Described treatment: therapeutic diphenylcyclopropenone sensitization with weekly scalp DPC. The specimen comprised whole blood, sampled in connection with sensitization to the hapten diphenylcyclopropenone (DPC). The TCR was taken from a woman aged 55 to 70 with alopecia areata. Some clones in this sample may be carry-over from other donors' samples.

CDR3 sequence reads: CAWSPGDPYGYTF. The CDR3 bases are TGTGCCTGGAGTCCAGGGGATCCCTATGGCTACACCTTC. This chain uses TRBV30 with TRBJ1-2, with a possible D match to TRBD1 (6 bases). Looked up from germline, CDR1 is GTSNPN and CDR2 is SVGIG (reference sequence). The CDR3 loop spans 13 amino acids. V was pared by 2 bases and J by 4 bases, with 11 bases between.